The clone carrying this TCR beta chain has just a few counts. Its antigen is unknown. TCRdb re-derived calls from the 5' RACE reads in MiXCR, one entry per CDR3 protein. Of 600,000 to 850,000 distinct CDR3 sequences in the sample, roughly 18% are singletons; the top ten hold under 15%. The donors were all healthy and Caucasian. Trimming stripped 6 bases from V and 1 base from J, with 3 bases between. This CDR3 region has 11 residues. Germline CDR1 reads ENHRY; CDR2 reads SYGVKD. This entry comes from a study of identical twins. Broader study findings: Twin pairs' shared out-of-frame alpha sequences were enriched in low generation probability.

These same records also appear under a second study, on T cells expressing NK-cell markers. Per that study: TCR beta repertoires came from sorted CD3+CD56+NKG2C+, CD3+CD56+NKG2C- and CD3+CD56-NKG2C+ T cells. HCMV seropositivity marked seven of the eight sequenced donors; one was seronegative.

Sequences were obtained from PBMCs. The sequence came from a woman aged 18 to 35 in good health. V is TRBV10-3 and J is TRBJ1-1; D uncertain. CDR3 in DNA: TGTGCCATCAGACAGAACACTGAAGCTTTCTTT. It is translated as CAIRQNTEAFF.